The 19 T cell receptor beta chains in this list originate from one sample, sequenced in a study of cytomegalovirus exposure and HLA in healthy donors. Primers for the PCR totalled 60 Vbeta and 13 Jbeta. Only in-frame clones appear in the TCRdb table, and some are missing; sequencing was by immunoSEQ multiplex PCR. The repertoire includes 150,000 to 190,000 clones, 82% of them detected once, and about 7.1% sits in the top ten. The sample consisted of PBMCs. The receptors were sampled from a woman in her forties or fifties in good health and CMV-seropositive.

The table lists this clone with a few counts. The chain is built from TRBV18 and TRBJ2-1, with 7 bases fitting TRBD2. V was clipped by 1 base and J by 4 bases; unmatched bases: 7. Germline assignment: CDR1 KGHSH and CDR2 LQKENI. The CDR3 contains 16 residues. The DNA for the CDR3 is TGTGCCAGCTCACCACTGCTAGCGGAAAATTACAATGAGCAGTTCTTC. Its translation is CASSPLLAENYNEQFF.

The CDR3 coding sequence is TGCGCCAGCAGCCATGGGACAGGGAGACGCTATGGCTACACCTTC. This codes for CASSHGTGRRYGYTF. The chain carries TRBV4-1 and TRBJ1-2; 9 bases map to TRBD1. The CDR3 is 15 residues long. Per the germline V gene, CDR1 is MGHRA and CDR2 is YSYEKL. Trimming at V came to 3 bases and at J to 4 bases, leaving 6 bases not matched to a gene.

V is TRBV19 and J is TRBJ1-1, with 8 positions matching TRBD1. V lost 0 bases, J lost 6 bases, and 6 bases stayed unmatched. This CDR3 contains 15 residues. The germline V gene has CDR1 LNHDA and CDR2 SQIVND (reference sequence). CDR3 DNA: TGTGCCAGTAGTATAGACAGGGGGCAGAGGTCTGAAGCTTTCTTT. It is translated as CASSIDRGQRSEAFF. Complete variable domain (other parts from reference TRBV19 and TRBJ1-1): DGGITQSPKYLFRKEGQNVTLSCEQNLNHDAMYWYRQDPGQGLRLIYYSQIVNDFQKGDIAEGYSVSREKKESFPLTVTSAQKNPTAFYLCASSIDRGQRSEAFFGQGTRLTVV.

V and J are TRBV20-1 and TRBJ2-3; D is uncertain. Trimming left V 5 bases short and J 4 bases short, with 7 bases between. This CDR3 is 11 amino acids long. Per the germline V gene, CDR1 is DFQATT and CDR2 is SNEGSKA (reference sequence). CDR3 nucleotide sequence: TGCAGTGCTCACCGAGCAGATACGCAGTATTTT. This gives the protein CSAHRADTQYF.

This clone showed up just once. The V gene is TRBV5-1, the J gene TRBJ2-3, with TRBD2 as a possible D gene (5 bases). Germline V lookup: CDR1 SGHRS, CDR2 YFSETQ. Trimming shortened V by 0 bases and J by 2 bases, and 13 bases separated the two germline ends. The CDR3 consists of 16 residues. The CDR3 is CASSLVERSDTDTQYF. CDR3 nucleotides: TGCGCCAGCAGCTTGGTGGAGCGGTCAGACACAGATACGCAGTATTTT.

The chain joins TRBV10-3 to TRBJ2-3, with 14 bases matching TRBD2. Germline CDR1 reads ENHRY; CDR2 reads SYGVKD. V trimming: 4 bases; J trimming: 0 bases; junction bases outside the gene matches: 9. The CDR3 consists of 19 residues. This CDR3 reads CAISGTSGGMGSSTDTQYF. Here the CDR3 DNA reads TGTGCCATCAGTGGGACTAGCGGGGGGATGGGGTCTAGCACAGATACGCAGTATTTT.

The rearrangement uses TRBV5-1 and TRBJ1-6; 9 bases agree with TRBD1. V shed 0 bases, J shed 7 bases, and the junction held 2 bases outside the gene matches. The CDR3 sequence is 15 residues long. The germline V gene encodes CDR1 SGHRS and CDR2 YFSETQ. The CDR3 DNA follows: TGCGCCAGCAGCTTGGGAACAGGGGGCAATTCACCCCTCCACTTT. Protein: CASSLGTGGNSPLHF.

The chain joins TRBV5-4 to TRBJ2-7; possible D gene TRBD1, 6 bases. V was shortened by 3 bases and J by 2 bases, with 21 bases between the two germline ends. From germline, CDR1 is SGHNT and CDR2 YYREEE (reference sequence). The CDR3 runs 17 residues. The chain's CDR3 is CASSSDGQGRRTYEQYF. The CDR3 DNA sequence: TGTGCCAGCAGCTCGGACGGGCAGGGGCGGCGGACCTACGAGCAGTACTTC.

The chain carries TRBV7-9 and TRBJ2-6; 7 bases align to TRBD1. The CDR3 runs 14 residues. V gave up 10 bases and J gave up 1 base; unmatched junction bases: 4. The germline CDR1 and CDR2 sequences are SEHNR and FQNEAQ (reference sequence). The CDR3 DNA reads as TGTGCCACCATGGGACAGTCTGGGGCCAACGTCCTGACTTTC. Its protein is CATMGQSGANVLTF.

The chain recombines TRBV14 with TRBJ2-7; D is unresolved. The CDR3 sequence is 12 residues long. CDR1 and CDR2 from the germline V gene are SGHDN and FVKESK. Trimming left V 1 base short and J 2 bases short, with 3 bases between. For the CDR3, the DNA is TGTGCCAGCAGCCAAGTAGCCTACGAGCAGTACTTC. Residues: CASSQVAYEQYF. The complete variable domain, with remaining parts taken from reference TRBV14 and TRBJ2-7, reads EAGVTQFPSHSVIEKGQTVTLRCDPISGHDNLYWYRRVMGKEIKFLLHFVKESKQDESGMPNNRFLAERTGGTYSTLKVQPAELEDSGVYFCASSQVAYEQYFGPGTRLTVT.

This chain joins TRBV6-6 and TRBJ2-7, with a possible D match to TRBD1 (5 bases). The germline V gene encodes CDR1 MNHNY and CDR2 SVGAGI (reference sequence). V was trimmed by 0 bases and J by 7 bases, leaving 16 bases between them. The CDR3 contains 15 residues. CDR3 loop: CASSYSRQKSTEQYF. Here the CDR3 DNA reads TGTGCCAGCAGTTACTCTCGACAGAAATCTACGGAGCAGTACTTC.

The CDR3 loop reads CASRLAQGAYSNQPQHF. CDR3 bases: TGTGCAAGTCGCTTAGCGCAGGGGGCATATAGCAATCAGCCCCAGCATTTT. V usage is TRBV12-2 and J usage is TRBJ1-5; the table's D call of TRBD1 was not tested on the DNA. TRBV12-2 corresponds to a pseudogene. The CDR3 totals 17 residues.

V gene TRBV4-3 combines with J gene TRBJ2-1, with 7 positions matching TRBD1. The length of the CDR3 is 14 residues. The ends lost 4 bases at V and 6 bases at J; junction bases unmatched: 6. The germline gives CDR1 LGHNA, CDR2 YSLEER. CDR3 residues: CASSPSTGFNEQFF. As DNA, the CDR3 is TGCGCCAGCAGCCCCTCGACAGGGTTCAATGAGCAGTTCTTC.

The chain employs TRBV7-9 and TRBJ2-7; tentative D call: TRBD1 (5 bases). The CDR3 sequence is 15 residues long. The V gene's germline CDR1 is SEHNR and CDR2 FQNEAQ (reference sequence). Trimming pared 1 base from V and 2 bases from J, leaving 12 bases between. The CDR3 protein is CASSLDGQGPYEQYF. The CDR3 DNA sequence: TGTGCCAGCAGCTTAGATGGACAAGGACCCTACGAGCAGTACTTC.

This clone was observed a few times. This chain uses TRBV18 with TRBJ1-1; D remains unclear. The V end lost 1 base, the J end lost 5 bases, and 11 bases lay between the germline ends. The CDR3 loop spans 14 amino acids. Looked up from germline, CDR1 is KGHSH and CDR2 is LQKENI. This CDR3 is CASSPQEGRTEAFF. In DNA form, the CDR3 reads TGTGCCAGCTCACCACAAGAGGGTCGTACTGAAGCTTTCTTT.

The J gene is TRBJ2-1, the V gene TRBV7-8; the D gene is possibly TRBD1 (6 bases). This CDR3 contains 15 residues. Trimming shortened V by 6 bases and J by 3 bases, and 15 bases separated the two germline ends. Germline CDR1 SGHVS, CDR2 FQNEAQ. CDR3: CASRVDSPFYNEQFF. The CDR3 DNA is TGTGCCAGCAGGGTGGACAGCCCTTTCTACAATGAGCAGTTCTTC.

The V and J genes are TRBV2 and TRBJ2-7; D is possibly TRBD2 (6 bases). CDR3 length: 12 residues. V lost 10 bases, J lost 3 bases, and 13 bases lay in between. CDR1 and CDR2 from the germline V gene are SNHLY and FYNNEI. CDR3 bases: TGTGCCACTGGCGGGAATGACTACGAGCAGTACTTC. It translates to CATGGNDYEQYF.

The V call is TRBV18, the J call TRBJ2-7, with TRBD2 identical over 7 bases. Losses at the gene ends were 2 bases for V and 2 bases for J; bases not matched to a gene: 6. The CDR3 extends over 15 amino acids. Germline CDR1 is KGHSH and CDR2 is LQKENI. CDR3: CASSPGGGVPYEQYF. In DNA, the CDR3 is TGTGCCAGCTCACCAGGGGGAGGGGTCCCCTACGAGCAGTACTTC.

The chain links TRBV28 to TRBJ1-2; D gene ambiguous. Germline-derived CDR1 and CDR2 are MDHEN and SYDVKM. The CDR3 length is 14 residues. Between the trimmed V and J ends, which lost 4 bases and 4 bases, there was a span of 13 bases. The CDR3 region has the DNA TGTGCCAGCAGTTCCCCGGAGGACGGCTATGGCTACACCTTC. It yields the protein CASSSPEDGYGYTF.